The TCR beta chain described here comes from a study of metastatic and nonmetastatic thyroid tumors. About the study: Across blood and tumor or nodule tissue, repertoires from malignant and benign thyroid patients were compared with one another. Findings and caveats of the study: Relative to benign nodules, malignant thyroid tumors were reportedly characterized by significantly elevated TCR beta diversity in blood and tumor.

Germline CDR1 and CDR2: SGHRS and YFSETQ. The CDR3 has 16 residues. Turning to this clone: Its antigen is as yet unknown. At one boundary the junction diverges from the germline segment, which might be a read error. Additional DNA sequences in this sample encode the identical CDR3.

Per the study methods: Using the CDR3 differences seen across clinicopathological groups, the authors built a distant-metastasis classifier for papillary thyroid cancer, which was meant to discriminate distant-metastatic patients. TCRdb re-clonotyped the PCR reads via MiXCR. TCRdb, not the original authors, processed these V and J calls. The sample carries about 92,000 clones, more than 13% recorded once. Each patient came to thyroid surgery without any prior treatment (of any kind). Sequences were obtained from blood. The sequence was obtained from a female donor with papillary thyroid cancer or a benign thyroid nodule (not recorded which). Some clones in this sample may be carry-over from other donors' samples. J is TRBJ2-6 and V is TRBV5-1; possibly TRBD1 or TRBD2 for D (5 bases each). This CDR3 is CASSLDQGAGANVLTF. CDR3 DNA: TGCGCCAGCAGCTTGGACCAGGGAGCCGGGGCAAACGTCCTGACTTTC. The full variable domain, in which reference TRBV5-1 and TRBJ2-6 provide the parts outside the CDR3, is KAGVTQTPRYLIKTRGQQVTLSCSPISGHRSVSWYQQTPGQGLQFLFEYFSETQRNKGNFPGRFSGRQFSNSRSEMNVSTLELGDSALYLCASSLDQGAGANVLTFGAGSRLTVL.